This is a list of T cell receptor beta chains from one sample in a study of blood T cell repertoires in COVID-19. Produced via immunoSEQ multiplex PCR; TCRdb's table is partial and in-frame only. The data contain approximately 130,000 clones, 87% of them singletons. Specimen: peripheral blood. These receptors came from a middle-aged man with active COVID-19. Each CDR3 is given with its conserved first and last residue. D genes are given only for firm matches. Size tells how often a clone was seen (once, few, many) or the class of an expanded clone, and some rows leave it out.

TRBV27	TRBJ2-7	-	TRBD2	TGTGCCAGCAGTTCTCCTTTAGGAGCGGGGATCTACGAGCAGTACTTC	CASSSPLGAGIYEQYF
TRBV3-1/TRBV3-2	TRBJ1-6	few	TRBD1	TGTGCCAGCAGAAGCGGGACAGGGTCTAATTCACCCCTCCACTTT	CASRSGTGSNSPLHF
TRBV18	TRBJ1-5	-	-	TGTGCCAGCTCACCAGCCGGGGGTAGCAATCAGCCCCAGCATTTT	CASSPAGGSNQPQHF
TRBV15	TRBJ1-5	-	-	TGTGCCACCAGCGGGCAGGGTAGTAGCAATCAGCCCCAGCATTTT	CATSGQGSSNQPQHF
TRBV11-2	TRBJ2-7	-	-	TGTGCCAGCAGCTTCGATTGGACAGCTTTGAGGGAGCAGTACTTC	CASSFDWTALREQYF
TRBV5-1	TRBJ2-1	-	TRBD2	TGCGCCAGCAGTCTTAGCGGGGGGGCCGTTGAGCAGTTCTTC	CASSLSGGAVEQFF
TRBV2	TRBJ1-4	-	TRBD1	TGTGCCAGCAAAGGACAGGGAGAAAAACTGTTTTTT	CASKGQGEKLFF
TRBV7-9	TRBJ2-2	-	-	TGTGCCAGCAGCCCTATTGAGAACACCGGGGAGCTGTTTTTT	CASSPIENTGELFF
TRBV5-4	TRBJ2-5	-	TRBD2	TGTGCCAGCAGCCCAGGACTAGCGCAAGAGACCCAGTACTTC	CASSPGLAQETQYF
TRBV23-1	TRBJ1-1	-	TRBD1	TGCGCCAGCAGTCCTACAGGGGGCACTGAAGCTTTCTTT	CASSPTGGTEAFF
TRBV7-2	TRBJ1-1	-	-	TGTGCCAGCAGCCCTACCCGACGGGAGAACACTGAAGCTTTCTTT	CASSPTRRENTEAFF
TRBV5-1	TRBJ1-6	-	-	TGCGCCAGCAGCTTGGGGGCCGGCCATAATTCACCCCTCCACTTT	CASSLGAGHNSPLHF
TRBV19	TRBJ2-3	-	TRBD2	TGTGCCAGTAGAATATCTAGCGGGGAAAGCACAGATACGCAGTATTTT	CASRISSGESTDTQYF
TRBV20-1	TRBJ1-2	-	TRBD1	TGCAGTGCTAGTTCCCGGGACAGGGGGGGTGGCTACACCTTC	CSASSRDRGGGYTF
TRBV11-2	TRBJ1-1	-	TRBD1	TGTGCCAGCAGCCCCCGGACAGGGAACACTGAAGCTTTCTTT	CASSPRTGNTEAFF
TRBV3-1/TRBV3-2	TRBJ1-2	-	-	TGTGCCAGCAGCCAGGGGGCCTATGGCTACACCTTC	CASSQGAYGYTF
TRBV3-1/TRBV3-2	TRBJ1-5	-	-	TGTGCCAGCAGCCAAAATCAGGGAAATCAGCCCCAGCATTTT	CASSQNQGNQPQHF
TRBV5-4	TRBJ1-2	-	TRBD1	TGTGCCAGCAGCACCCGGACAGGGGGTCTCTATGGCTACACCTTC	CASSTRTGGLYGYTF
TRBV5-1	TRBJ2-6	once	-	TGCGCCAGCAGCCCCTTTCCGGGGTCCGGGGCCAACGTCCTGACTTTC	CASSPFPGSGANVLTF
TRBV6-2/TRBV6-3	TRBJ1-5	-	-	TGTGCCAGCAGCTCCATGGGTGCAGGCCCTCATTGGGCCCAGCATTTT	CASSSMGAGPHWAQHF
TRBV7-2	TRBJ1-1	-	TRBD1	TGTGCCAGCAGCTTTCATCGGTGGGACAGGGGCCGGAACACTGAAGCTTTCTTT	CASSFHRWDRGRNTEAFF
TRBV5-1	TRBJ2-7	-	TRBD1	TGCGCCAGCAGCTTGGTCGCGCAGGGGGTTTCCGAGCAGTACTTC	CASSLVAQGVSEQYF
TRBV5-1	TRBJ2-2	-	TRBD2	TGCGCCAGCAGCCTTAAGCGGGGGGGCGTCGGCACCGGGGAGCTGTTTTTT	CASSLKRGGVGTGELFF
TRBV5-1	TRBJ2-2	-	-	TGCGCCAGCAGCTTGGTAAGCCGAGGCGGGGAGCTGTTTTTT	CASSLVSRGGELFF
TRBV5-1	TRBJ2-2	-	-	TGCGCCAGCAGCGACTCCCCCGGGGAGCTGTTTTTT	CASSDSPGELFF
TRBV18	TRBJ1-2	-	-	TGTGCCAGCTCACCAGCTGGGAGGGATAACTATGGCTACACCTTC	CASSPAGRDNYGYTF
TRBV29-1	TRBJ2-7	-	TRBD1	TGCAGCGTCGGACAGGGGAACAACGAGCAGTACTTC	CSVGQGNNEQYF